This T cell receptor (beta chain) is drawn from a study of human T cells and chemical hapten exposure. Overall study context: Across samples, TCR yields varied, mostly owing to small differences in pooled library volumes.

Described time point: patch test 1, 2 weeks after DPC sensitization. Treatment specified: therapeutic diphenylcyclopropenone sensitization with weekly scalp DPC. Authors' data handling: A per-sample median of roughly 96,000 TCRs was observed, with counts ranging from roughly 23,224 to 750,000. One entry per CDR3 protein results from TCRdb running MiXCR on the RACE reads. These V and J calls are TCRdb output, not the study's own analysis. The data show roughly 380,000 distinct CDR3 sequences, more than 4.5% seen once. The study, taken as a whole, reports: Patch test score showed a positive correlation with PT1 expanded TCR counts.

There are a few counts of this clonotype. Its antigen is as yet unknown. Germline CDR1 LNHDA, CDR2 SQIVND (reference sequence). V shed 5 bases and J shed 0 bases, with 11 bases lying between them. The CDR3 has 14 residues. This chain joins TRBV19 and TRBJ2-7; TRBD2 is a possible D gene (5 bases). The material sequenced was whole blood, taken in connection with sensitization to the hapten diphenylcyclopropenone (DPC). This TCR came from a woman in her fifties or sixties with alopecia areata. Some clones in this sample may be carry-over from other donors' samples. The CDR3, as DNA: TGTGCCAGTAGTCCGGAACTAGGCTCCTACGAGCAGTACTTC. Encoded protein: CASSPELGSYEQYF.